This T cell receptor (beta chain) was sequenced during a study of cytomegalovirus exposure and HLA in healthy donors. Vbeta (60) and Jbeta (13) primers were used in the PCR. The table came from immunoSEQ multiplex PCR; TCRdb's copy has only in-frame clones and leaves some out. The data hold fewer than 250,000 clones, with 60% to 80% observed a single time. V was pared by 2 bases and J by 5 bases, with 3 bases of the junction left unmatched. Germline V gene sequence: CDR1 SQVTM, CDR2 ANQGSEA. The CDR3 consists of 13 residues. J is TRBJ2-3 and V is TRBV29-1; 8 nucleotides match TRBD2. This receptor was taken from a woman in her twenties or thirties in good health and CMV-seropositive. Sequenced: PBMCs. The DNA for the CDR3 is TGCAGCGTTGAAACGGGGGGGGGAGATACGCAGTATTTT. Its protein is CSVETGGGDTQYF.